One and the same sample provided the 11 T cell receptor beta chains below, sequenced in a study of blood T cell repertoires in COVID-19. Assay used: immunoSEQ multiplex PCR; TCRdb lists only in-frame clones, some missing. The sample carries roughly 97,000 clones, about 86% recorded once. The source material was peripheral blood. The receptors were gathered from a woman older than 75 with active or convalescent COVID-19.

This chain uses TRBV6-5 with TRBJ1-1; tentatively, D is TRBD1 (6 bases). Germline CDR1 MNHEY, CDR2 SVGAGI. This CDR3 has 13 amino acids. V lost 10 bases, J lost 4 bases, and 16 bases lay in between. The CDR3 DNA is TGTGCCACCACCATTAGGGGGGGCACTGAAGCTTTCTTT. It specifies CATTIRGGTEAFF.

The chain combines TRBV29-1 with TRBJ1-2; maybe TRBD1 (5 bases). Germline values: CDR1 SQVTM, CDR2 ANQGSEA. V was trimmed by 7 bases and J by 4 bases, leaving 28 bases between them. CDR3 size: 17 residues. The CDR3 protein is CSAPVPQSIDRTYGYTF. DNA for the CDR3: TGCAGCGCCCCTGTCCCACAAAGCATTGACAGAACCTATGGCTACACCTTC. The entire variable domain, with the rest obtained from reference TRBV29-1 and TRBJ1-2, is as follows: SAVISQKPSRDICQRGTSLTIQCQVDSQVTMMFWYRQQPGQSLTLIATANQGSEATYESGFVIDKFPISRPNLTFSTLTVSNMSPEDSSIYLCSAPVPQSIDRTYGYTFGSGTRLTVV.

J is TRBJ2-4 and V is TRBV29-1, with D perhaps matching TRBD2 (6 bases). CDR3 size: 13 residues. From germline, CDR1 is SQVTM and CDR2 ANQGSEA. Trimming stripped 5 bases from V and 8 bases from J, with 16 bases between. CDR3 protein: CSVNAGKLDIQYF. CDR3 sequence (DNA): TGCAGCGTTAATGCGGGGAAGTTGGACATTCAGTACTTC.

In nucleotides, the CDR3 is TGTGCCAGCAGTGATGAGGGAAGGAACACTGAAGCTTTCTTT. Protein product: CASSDEGRNTEAFF. This sequence joins TRBV2 and TRBJ1-1, with no clear D. This CDR3 has 14 amino acids. V was clipped by 3 bases and J by 1 base, with 9 bases between them. Per the germline V gene, CDR1 is SNHLY and CDR2 is FYNNEI.

This rearrangement joins TRBV5-1 to TRBJ2-1, with TRBD2 identical over 7 bases. V gave up 5 bases and J gave up 2 bases; unmatched junction bases: 7. Per germline, CDR1 SGHRS and CDR2 YFSETQ. The CDR3 contains 15 residues. CDR3 DNA sequence: TGCGCCAGCAGTGAAGGGGACTATCCCTACAATGAGCAGTTCTTC. Its translation is CASSEGDYPYNEQFF.

This chain links TRBV28 with TRBJ1-4, with 7 bases lining up with TRBD1. The length of the CDR3 is 17 residues. V gave up 5 bases and J gave up 3 bases; unmatched junction bases: 12. CDR1 is MDHEN and CDR2 is SYDVKM in the germline V gene. For the CDR3, the DNA is TGTGCCAGCAGTGAGCCCTGGGCAGGGGGGCCTAATGAAAAACTGTTTTTT. This gives the protein CASSEPWAGGPNEKLFF.

This clone was counted only a few times. V and J are TRBV28 and TRBJ2-7, with a weak D call TRBD1 (6 bases). The V gene's germline CDR1 is MDHEN and CDR2 SYDVKM. The ends were cut back, 3 bases at V and 5 bases at J, with 14 bases in the middle. This CDR3 spans 14 amino acids. The DNA of the CDR3 is TGTGCCAGCAGTTTCCTACAGGGCAGGCACGAGCAGTACTTC. Translating gives CASSFLQGRHEQYF.

The gene calls are TRBV7-2 and TRBJ2-1, with TRBD1 identical over 7 bases. V dropped 2 bases and J dropped 12; count of bases not matched to a gene: 7. This CDR3 is 13 amino acids long. CDR1 SGHTA and CDR2 FQGNSA come from the germline V gene. The CDR3 sequence: CASSLYQGVSQFF. CDR3 DNA sequence: TGTGCCAGCAGCTTATATCAGGGGGTCTCGCAGTTCTTC.

This clone was seen once. The sample has other DNA sequences that encode this CDR3 too. The chain recombines TRBV7-2 with TRBJ2-7; D call uncertain. The CDR3 consists of 15 residues. Germline CDR1 is SGHTA and CDR2 is FQGNSA. V shed 4 bases and J shed 0 bases, with 13 bases lying between them. Written as DNA, the CDR3 is TGTGCCAGCAGCTCCGATCCAAGGAGCTCCTACGAGCAGTACTTC. It specifies CASSSDPRSSYEQYF.

The J gene is TRBJ2-7, the V gene TRBV5-5; 7 nucleotides agree with TRBD1. Germline CDR1 reads SGHKS; CDR2 reads YYEKEE (reference sequence). The V segment lost 0 bases and the J segment 3 bases; nucleotides outside the gene matches: 6. The CDR3 spans 15 residues. CDR3 DNA: TGTGCCAGCAGCTTGGACTGGACAGGAAGCTACGAGCAGTACTTC. Its translation is CASSLDWTGSYEQYF.

The chain links TRBV18 to TRBJ1-2; tentatively, D is TRBD1 (6 bases). CDR3 length: 14 amino acids. V was pared by 3 bases and J by 7 bases, with 15 bases between. The germline CDR1 and CDR2 sequences are KGHSH and LQKENI. The chain's CDR3 is CASSPPGQQFGYTF. For the CDR3, the DNA is TGTGCCAGCTCACCCCCAGGACAGCAGTTTGGCTACACCTTC.